This T cell receptor (beta chain) was profiled in a study of beta chain features in type 1 diabetes. Overall study findings and caveats: People with Type 1 diabetes carried modestly yet significantly shorter TCRB CDR3s in all four CD4+ subsets.

V lost 4 bases to trimming and J lost 1 base, with 14 bases between them. Germline V gene lookup returns CDR1 MDHEN and CDR2 SYDVKM. CDR3 size: 15 residues. A few counts support this clone. The antigen remains unidentified. This same CDR3 is encoded by further DNA sequences in the sample. The study reverse transcribed the entire isolated RNA, so it sequenced expressed TCRB transcripts. TCRdb's copy holds only in-frame clones and misses some; the assay was immunoSEQ multiplex PCR. The sample has 310,000 or so clones, 15% seen once. The material sequenced was naive CD4+ T cells from blood. The receptor was derived from a man aged 18 to 35 with type 1 diabetes. The V and J genes are TRBV28 and TRBJ2-7; TRBD2 is a possible D gene (6 bases). DNA for the CDR3: TGTGCCAGCAGTTCCTCCGGAGGAGGGTCCTACGAGCAGTACTTC. Translating it yields CASSSSGGGSYEQYF.